The T cell receptor (beta chain) under discussion was sequenced for a study of spatial heterogeneity in lung cancer. Whole-study findings and limits: Mutation tallies in tumors tracked expanded intratumoral alpha and beta TCR counts.

As for time point: sample taken at primary tumor resection. The germline V gene encodes CDR1 DFQATT and CDR2 SNEGSKA (reference sequence). V was pared by 0 bases and J by 4 bases, with 7 bases of the junction left unmatched. This CDR3 is 15 amino acids long. By sample fraction, this clonotype is medium-sized. Its specificity is unknown. TCRdb reanalysed the 5' RACE reads using MiXCR and keeps one entry per CDR3 protein. This sample yields about 6,800 distinct CDR3 sequences, of which more than 12% are seen a single time; over 7.5% belongs to the top ten. The chain has TRBV20-1 and TRBJ1-2, with 8 bases fitting TRBD1. The sequenced sample was lung tumor tissue, obtained at surgery. The sequence was collected from a male donor with early-stage non-small cell lung cancer. CDR3 loop: CSARDRQGLIYGYTF. The CDR3 nucleotides are TGCAGTGCTAGAGATCGACAGGGGTTGATCTATGGCTACACCTTC.